What follows describes a single TCR beta chain. What it recognizes is unknown. The study ran its PCR with 60 Vbeta and 13 Jbeta primers. Clones were read by immunoSEQ multiplex PCR, and TCRdb kept only the in-frame ones, dropping some. The sample lists more than 140,000 clones, 64% occurring once. All the people who gave samples were healthy bone marrow donors. Despite likely unrecorded immune exposures, the donors were nominally healthy at the time of sampling. This sample was taken from a study of cytomegalovirus exposure and HLA in healthy donors. Broader study findings: Sequencing probably produced one cluster of sequence variants that were highly shared.

The length of the CDR3 is 17 residues. The chain combines TRBV21-1 with TRBJ1-5; the D call TRBD1 from the table was never checked on the DNA. TRBV21-1 is noted as a pseudogene. This TCR was recovered from a woman aged 30 to 39 in good health and CMV-seropositive. The sequenced material came from PBMCs. The CDR3 nucleotides read TGTGCCAGCAGCATCTACCAGCAAAGGGGGCGCGGTCAGCCCCAGCATTTT. Protein product: CASSIYQQRGRGQPQHF.